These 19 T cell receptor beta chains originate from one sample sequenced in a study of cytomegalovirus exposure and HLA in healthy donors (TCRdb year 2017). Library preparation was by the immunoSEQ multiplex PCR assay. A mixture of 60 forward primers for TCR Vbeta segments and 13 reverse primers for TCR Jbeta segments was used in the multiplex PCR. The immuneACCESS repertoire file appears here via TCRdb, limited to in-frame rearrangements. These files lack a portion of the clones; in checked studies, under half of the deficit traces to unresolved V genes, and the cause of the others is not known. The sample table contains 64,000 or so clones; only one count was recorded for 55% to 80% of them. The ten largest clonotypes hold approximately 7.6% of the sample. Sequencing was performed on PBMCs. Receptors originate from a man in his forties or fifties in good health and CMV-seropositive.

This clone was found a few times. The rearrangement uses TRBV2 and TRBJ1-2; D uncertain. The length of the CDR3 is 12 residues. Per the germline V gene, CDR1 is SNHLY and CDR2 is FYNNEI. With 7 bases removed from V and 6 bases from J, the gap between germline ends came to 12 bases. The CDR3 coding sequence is TGTGCCAGCACTCTGGGAGTCGATGGCTACACCTTC. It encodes CASTLGVDGYTF. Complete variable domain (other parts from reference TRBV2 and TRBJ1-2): EPEVTQTPSHQVTQMGQEVILRCVPISNHLYFYWYRQILGQKVEFLVSFYNNEISEKSEIFDDQFSVERPDGSNFTLKIRSTKLEDSAMYFCASTLGVDGYTFGSGTRLTVV.

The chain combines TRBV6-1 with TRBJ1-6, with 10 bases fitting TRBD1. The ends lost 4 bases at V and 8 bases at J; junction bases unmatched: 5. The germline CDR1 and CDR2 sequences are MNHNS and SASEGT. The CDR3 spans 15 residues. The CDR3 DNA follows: TGTGCCAGCAGTGTGAGGACAGGGGGTTATTCACCCCTCCACTTT. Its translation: CASSVRTGGYSPLHF.

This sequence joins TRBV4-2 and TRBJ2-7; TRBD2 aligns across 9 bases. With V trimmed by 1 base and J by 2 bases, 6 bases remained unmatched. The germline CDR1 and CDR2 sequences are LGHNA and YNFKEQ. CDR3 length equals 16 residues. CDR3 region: CASSQATSGRTYEQYF. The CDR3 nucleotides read TGTGCCAGCAGCCAAGCAACTAGCGGGCGAACCTACGAGCAGTACTTC.

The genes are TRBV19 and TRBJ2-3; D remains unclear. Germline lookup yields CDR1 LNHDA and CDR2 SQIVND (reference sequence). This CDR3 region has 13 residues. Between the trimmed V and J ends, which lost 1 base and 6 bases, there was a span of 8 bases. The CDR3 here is CASSIGVFDTQYF. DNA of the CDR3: TGTGCCAGTAGTATAGGAGTATTCGATACGCAGTATTTT.

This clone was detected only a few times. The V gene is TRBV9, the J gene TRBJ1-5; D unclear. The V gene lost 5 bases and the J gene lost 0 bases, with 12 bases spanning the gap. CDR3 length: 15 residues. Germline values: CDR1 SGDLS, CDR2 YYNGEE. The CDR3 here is CASSPTDYSNQPQHF. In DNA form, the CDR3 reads TGTGCCAGCAGTCCGACGGACTATAGCAATCAGCCCCAGCATTTT.

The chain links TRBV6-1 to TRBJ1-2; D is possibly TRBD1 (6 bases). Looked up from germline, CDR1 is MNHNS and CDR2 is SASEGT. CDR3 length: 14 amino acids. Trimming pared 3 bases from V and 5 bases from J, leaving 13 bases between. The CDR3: CASSEGTRRYGYTF. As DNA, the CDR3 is TGTGCCAGCAGTGAGGGGACAAGGAGGTATGGCTACACCTTC.

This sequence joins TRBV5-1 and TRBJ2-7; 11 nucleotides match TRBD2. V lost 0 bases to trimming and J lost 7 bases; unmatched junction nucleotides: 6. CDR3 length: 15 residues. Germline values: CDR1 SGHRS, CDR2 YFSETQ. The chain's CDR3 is CASSLAASGRREQYF. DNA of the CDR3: TGCGCCAGCAGCTTGGCGGCTAGCGGGAGGCGGGAGCAGTACTTC.

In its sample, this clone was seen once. CDR3 in DNA: TGTGCCAGCAGTTTAGCAGCTGAAGCTTTCTTT. Protein sequence: CASSLAAEAFF. The chain has TRBV28 and TRBJ1-1; D unresolved. Germline loops: CDR1 MDHEN, CDR2 SYDVKM. Trimming took 2 bases from V and 6 from J, leaving 4 bases between them. The CDR3 sequence is 11 residues long.

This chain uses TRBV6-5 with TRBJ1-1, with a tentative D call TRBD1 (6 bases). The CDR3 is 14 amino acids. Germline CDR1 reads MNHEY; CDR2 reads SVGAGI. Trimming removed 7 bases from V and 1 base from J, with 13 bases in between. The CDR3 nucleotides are TGTGCCAGCAACCCTTTACAGGGGAACACTGAAGCTTTCTTT. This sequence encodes CASNPLQGNTEAFF.

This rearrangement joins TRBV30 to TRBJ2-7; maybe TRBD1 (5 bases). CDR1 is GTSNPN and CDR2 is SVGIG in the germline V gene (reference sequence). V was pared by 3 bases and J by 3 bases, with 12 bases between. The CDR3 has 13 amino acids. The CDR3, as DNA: TGTGCCTGGAGAATCCAGGGTAACTACGAGCAGTACTTC. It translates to CAWRIQGNYEQYF. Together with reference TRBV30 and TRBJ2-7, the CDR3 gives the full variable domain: SQTIHQWPATLVQPVGSPLSLECTVEGTSNPNLYWYRQAAGRGLQLLFYSVGIGQISSEVPQNLSASRPQDRQFILSSKKLLLSDSGFYLCAWRIQGNYEQYFGPGTRLTVT.

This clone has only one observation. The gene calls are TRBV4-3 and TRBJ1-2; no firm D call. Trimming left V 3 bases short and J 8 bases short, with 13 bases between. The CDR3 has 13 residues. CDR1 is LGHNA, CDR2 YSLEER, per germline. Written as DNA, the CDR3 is TGCGCCAGCAGCCACACCGTCTGGAGAGGCTACACCTTC. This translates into CASSHTVWRGYTF.

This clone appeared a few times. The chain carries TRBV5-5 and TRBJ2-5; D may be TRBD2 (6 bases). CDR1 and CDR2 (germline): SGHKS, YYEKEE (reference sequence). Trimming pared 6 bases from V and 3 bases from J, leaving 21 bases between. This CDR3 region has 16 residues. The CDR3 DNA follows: TGTGCCAGCACCGAGGGGAAGGTTAGCGGTAAAGAGACCCAGTACTTC. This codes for CASTEGKVSGKETQYF.

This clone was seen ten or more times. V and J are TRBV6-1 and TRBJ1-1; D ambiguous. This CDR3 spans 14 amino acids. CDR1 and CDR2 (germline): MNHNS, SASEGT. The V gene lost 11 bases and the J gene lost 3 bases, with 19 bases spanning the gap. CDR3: CAGERRGAYTEAFF. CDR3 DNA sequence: TGTGCCGGAGAACGGCGGGGAGCCTACACTGAAGCTTTCTTT.

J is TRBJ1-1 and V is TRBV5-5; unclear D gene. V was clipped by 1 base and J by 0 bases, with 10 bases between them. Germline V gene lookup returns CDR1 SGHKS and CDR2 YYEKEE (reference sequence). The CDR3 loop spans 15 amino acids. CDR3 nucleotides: TGTGCCAGCAGCTTGATATCAGTCATGAACACTGAAGCTTTCTTT. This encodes CASSLISVMNTEAFF.

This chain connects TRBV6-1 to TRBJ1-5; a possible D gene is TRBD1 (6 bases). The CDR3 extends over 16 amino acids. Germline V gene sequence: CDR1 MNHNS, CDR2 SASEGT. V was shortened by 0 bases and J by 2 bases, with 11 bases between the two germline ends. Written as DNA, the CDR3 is TGTGCCAGCAGTGAAGCCGGAGGGGGGGGCAATCAGCCCCAGCATTTT. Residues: CASSEAGGGGNQPQHF.

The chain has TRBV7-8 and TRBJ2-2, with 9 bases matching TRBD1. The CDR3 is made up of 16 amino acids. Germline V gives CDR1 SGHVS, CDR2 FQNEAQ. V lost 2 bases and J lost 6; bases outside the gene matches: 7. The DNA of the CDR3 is TGTGCCAGCAGCTTAAGGTTGGGGACAGGGTCCGGGGAGCTGTTTTTT. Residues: CASSLRLGTGSGELFF.

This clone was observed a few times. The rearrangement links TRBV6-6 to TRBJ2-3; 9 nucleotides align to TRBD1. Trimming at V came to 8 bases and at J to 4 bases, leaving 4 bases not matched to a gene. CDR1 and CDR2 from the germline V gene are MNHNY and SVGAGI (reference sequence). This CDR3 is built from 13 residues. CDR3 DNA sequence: TGTGCCAGCCGACAGGGGGAGGCAGATACGCAGTATTTT. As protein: CASRQGEADTQYF.

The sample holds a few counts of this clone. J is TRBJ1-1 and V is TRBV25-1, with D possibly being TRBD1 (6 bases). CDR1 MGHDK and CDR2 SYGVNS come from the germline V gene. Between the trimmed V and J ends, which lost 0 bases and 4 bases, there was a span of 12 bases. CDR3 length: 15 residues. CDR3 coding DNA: TGTGCCAGCAGTGAATATTTCGGGGGGGCCACTGAAGCTTTCTTT. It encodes CASSEYFGGATEAFF.

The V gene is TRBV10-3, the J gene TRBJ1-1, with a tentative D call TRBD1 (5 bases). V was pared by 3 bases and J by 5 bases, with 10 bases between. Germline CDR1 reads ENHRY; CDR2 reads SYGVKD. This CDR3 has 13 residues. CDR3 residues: CAISEQDGTEAFF. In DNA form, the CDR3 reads TGTGCCATCAGTGAACAGGATGGAACTGAAGCTTTCTTT.